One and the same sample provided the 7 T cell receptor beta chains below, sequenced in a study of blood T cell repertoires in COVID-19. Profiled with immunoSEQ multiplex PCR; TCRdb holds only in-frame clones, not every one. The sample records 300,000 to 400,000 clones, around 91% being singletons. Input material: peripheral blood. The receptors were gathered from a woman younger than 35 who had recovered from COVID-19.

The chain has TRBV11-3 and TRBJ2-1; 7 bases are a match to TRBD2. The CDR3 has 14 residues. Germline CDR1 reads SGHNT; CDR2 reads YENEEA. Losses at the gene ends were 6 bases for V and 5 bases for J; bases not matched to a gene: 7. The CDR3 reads CASREGGSNNEQFF. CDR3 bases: TGTGCCAGCAGAGAGGGCGGGAGCAACAATGAGCAGTTCTTC.

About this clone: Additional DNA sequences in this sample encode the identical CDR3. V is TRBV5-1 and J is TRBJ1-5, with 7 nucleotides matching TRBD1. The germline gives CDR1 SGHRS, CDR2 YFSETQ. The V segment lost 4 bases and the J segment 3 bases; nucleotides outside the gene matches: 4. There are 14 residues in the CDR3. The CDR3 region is CASSLGQDNQPQHF. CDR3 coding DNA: TGCGCCAGCAGCCTTGGACAGGACAATCAGCCCCAGCATTTT.

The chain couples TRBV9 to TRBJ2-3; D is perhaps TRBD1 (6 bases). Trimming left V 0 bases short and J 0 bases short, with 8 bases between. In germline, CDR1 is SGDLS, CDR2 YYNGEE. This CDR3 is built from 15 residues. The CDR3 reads CASSVDRASTDTQYF. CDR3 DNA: TGTGCCAGCAGCGTAGACAGGGCCAGCACAGATACGCAGTATTTT.

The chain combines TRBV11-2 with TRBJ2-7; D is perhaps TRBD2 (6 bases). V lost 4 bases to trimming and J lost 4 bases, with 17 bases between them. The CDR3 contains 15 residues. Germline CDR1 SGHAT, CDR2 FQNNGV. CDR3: CASSSGTWAGYEQYV. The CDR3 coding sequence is TGTGCCAGCAGCTCTGGAACGTGGGCGGGGTACGAGCAGTACGTC.

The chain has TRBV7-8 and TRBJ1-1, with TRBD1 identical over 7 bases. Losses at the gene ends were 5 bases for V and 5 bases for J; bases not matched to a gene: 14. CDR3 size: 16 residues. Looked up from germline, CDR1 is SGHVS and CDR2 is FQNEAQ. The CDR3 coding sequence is TGTGCCAGCAGCCGGAGGGGGAATAACAGGGGTACTGAAGCTTTCTTT. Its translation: CASSRRGNNRGTEAFF.

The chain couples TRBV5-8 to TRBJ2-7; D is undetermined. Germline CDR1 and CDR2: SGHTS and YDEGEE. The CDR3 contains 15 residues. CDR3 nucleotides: TGTGCCAGCAGCTTGGATTATCAGGTGCCGCCTCTCCGGAACGTC. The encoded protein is CASSLDYQVPPLRNV.

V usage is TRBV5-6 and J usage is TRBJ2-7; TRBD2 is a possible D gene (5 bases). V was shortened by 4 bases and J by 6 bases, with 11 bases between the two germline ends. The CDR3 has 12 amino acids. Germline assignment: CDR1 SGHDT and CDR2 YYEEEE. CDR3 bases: TGTGCCAGCAGCCAACTAGATTCCGAGCAGTACGTC. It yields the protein CASSQLDSEQYV.